This T cell receptor beta chain came from a study of OX40 agonist ivuxolimab in advanced cancers. Study information: Partial responses were recorded for three patients, including one with hepatocellular carcinoma and two with cutaneous melanoma.

Here immunoSEQ multiplex PCR was the method, and the copy in TCRdb shows in-frame clones only, minus some. This repertoire shows over 65,000 clones, about nine tenths found once; its top ten account for 1.5% to 2%. Material: CD4+ or CD8+ T cells sorted from blood, obtained in a trial of the OX40 agonist ivuxolimab. The TCR was taken from an adult with an advanced solid tumor such as melanoma, head and neck, liver or kidney cancer.

CDR3 sequence: CASSYDTAAPDYGYTF. DNA for the CDR3: TGTGCCAGCAGTTACGACACTGCGGCCCCAGACTATGGCTACACCTTC. The rearrangement links TRBV6-5 to TRBJ1-2, with unresolved D. V shed 2 bases and J shed 3 bases, with 16 bases lying between them. The CDR3 is 16 amino acids. The germline gives CDR1 MNHEY, CDR2 SVGAGI.